This entry features one TCR beta chain sequence. This sample is part of a study of control samples from healthy donors and cancer patients. Trimming left V 1 base short and J 1 base short, with 7 bases between. The germline gives CDR1 KGHSH, CDR2 LQKENI. There are 14 residues in the CDR3. Sequencing used immunoSEQ multiplex PCR; TCRdb keeps in-frame clones, though not all of them. The profile covers 70,000 to 85,000 clones, with approximately 82% appearing a single time and about 9.9% taken by the ten largest. The genes are TRBV18 and TRBJ1-1; D ambiguous. Sequencing was done on a sample of PBMCs. This TCR was sampled from a man in his sixties with head and neck cancer. DNA for the CDR3: TGTGCCAGCTCACCACAGGCGGGGAACACTGAAGCTTTCTTT. This sequence encodes CASSPQAGNTEAFF.